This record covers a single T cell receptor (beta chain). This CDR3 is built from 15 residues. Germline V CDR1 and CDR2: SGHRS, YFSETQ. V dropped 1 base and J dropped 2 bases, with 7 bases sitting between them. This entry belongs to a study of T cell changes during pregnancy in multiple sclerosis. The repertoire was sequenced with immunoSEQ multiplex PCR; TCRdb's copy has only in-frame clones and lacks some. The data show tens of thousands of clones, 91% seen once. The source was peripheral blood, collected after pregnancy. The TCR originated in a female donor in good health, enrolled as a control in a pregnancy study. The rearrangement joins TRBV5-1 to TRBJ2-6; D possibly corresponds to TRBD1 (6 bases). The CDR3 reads CASSLQGTGANVLTF. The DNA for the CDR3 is TGCGCCAGCAGCTTGCAGGGGACTGGGGCCAACGTCCTGACTTTC.